These 18 T cell receptor beta chains were sequenced from one sample in a study of control samples from healthy donors and cancer patients. The data were produced by immunoSEQ multiplex PCR, yet TCRdb's version contains in-frame clones alone and is incomplete. This sample yields roughly 220,000 clones, of which about 94% are seen a single time; about 1.6% belongs to the top ten. The sample comprised blood. These receptors originate from a man between 45 and 60 years old in good health.

In its sample, this clone was seen a few times. V and J are TRBV27 and TRBJ1-5, with D hard to call. V lost 2 bases and J 7 bases, leaving 9 bases between the germline ends. The CDR3 length is 13 residues. Germline V CDR1 and CDR2: MNHEY, SMNVEV (reference sequence). CDR3 coding DNA: TGTGCCAGCAGTTTAGACGGCTCCCAGCCCCAGCATTTT. Translating it yields CASSLDGSQPQHF.

J is TRBJ1-2 and V is TRBV9; D remains unclear. The CDR3 totals 14 residues. Germline loops: CDR1 SGDLS, CDR2 YYNGEE. The V and J ends lost 0 bases and 5 bases respectively, with 11 bases between them. CDR3 sequence reads: CASSVELGPYGYTF. DNA of the CDR3: TGTGCCAGCAGCGTAGAACTAGGGCCGTATGGCTACACCTTC.

The chain has TRBV9 and TRBJ1-1, with a weak D call TRBD1 (5 bases). The V end was cut by 4 bases, the J end by 2 bases, with 9 bases between. CDR3 length: 13 residues. Germline CDR1 and CDR2: SGDLS and YYNGEE. The CDR3 sequence is CASSTRGNTEAFF. CDR3 nucleotides: TGTGCCAGCAGCACTAGGGGAAACACTGAAGCTTTCTTT.

The rearrangement uses TRBV19 and TRBJ2-6, with D maybe TRBD2 (6 bases). The germline CDR1 and CDR2 sequences are LNHDA and SQIVND (reference sequence). Between the trimmed V and J ends, which lost 0 bases and 4 bases, there was a span of 19 bases. The CDR3 length is 19 residues. Written as DNA, the CDR3 is TGTGCCAGTAGTATAGATTCTATGGCGGGAACCTCGGGGGCCAACGTCCTGACTTTC. It specifies CASSIDSMAGTSGANVLTF. The full variable domain, in which reference TRBV19 and TRBJ2-6 provide the parts outside the CDR3, is DGGITQSPKYLFRKEGQNVTLSCEQNLNHDAMYWYRQDPGQGLRLIYYSQIVNDFQKGDIAEGYSVSREKKESFPLTVTSAQKNPTAFYLCASSIDSMAGTSGANVLTFGAGSRLTVL.

This chain joins TRBV25-1 and TRBJ2-3; 8 bases are shared with TRBD2. The CDR3 runs to 16 residues. Germline V gene sequence: CDR1 MGHDK, CDR2 SYGVNS. V shed 5 bases and J 3 bases; nucleotides not matched to a gene: 10. Here the CDR3 DNA reads TGTGCCAGCAGTCAAGCCTTCGGGGGGGGTACAGATACGCAGTATTTT. Translated: CASSQAFGGGTDTQYF.

This chain uses TRBV7-2 with TRBJ2-5, with D perhaps TRBD2 (5 bases). This CDR3 has 14 amino acids. V lost 5 bases, J lost 5 bases, and 15 bases lay in between. Germline-derived CDR1 and CDR2 are SGHTA and FQGNSA. CDR3 protein: CASSAGGPGETQYF. The CDR3 DNA reads TGTGCCAGCAGCGCGGGCGGACCCGGCGAGACCCAGTACTTC. The entire variable domain, with the rest obtained from reference TRBV7-2 and TRBJ2-5, is as follows: GAGVSQSPSNKVTEKGKDVELRCDPISGHTALYWYRQSLGQGLEFLIYFQGNSAPDKSGLPSDRFSAERTGGSVSTLTIQRTQQEDSAVYLCASSAGGPGETQYFGPGTRLLVL.

The chain uses TRBV29-1 and TRBJ1-3; TRBD1 aligns across 7 bases. Germline V gene sequence: CDR1 SQVTM, CDR2 ANQGSEA. Trimming took 7 bases from V and 0 from J; bases not matched to a gene: 9. The CDR3 loop spans 15 amino acids. CDR3: CSAVTGSNSGNTIYF. The CDR3 DNA reads TGCAGCGCCGTGACAGGGAGTAACTCTGGAAACACCATATATTTT.

This clone occurred once. The chain carries TRBV7-9 and TRBJ2-5; 7 bases align to TRBD2. V was clipped by 5 bases and J by 3 bases; unmatched bases: 21. CDR3 length equals 19 residues. Germline loops: CDR1 SEHNR, CDR2 FQNEAQ (reference sequence). The CDR3 bases are TGTGCCAGCAGCGGGAGGGGCCCAGTCTGGGGAGAAACGAAAGAGACCCAGTACTTC. Its translation is CASSGRGPVWGETKETQYF. The variable domain in full, completed from reference TRBV7-9 and TRBJ2-5, reads DTGVSQNPRHKITKRGQNVTFRCDPISEHNRLYWYRQTLGQGPEFLTYFQNEAQLEKSRLLSDRFSAERPKGSFSTLEIQRTEQGDSAMYLCASSGRGPVWGETKETQYFGPGTRLLVL.

The V gene is TRBV6-2 or TRBV6-3, the J gene TRBJ1-5; tentative D call: TRBD1 (6 bases). The germline V and J ends were trimmed by 2 bases and 10 bases, with 9 bases remaining between them. Germline V gene sequence: CDR1 MNHEY, CDR2 SVGEGT. The CDR3 length is 12 residues. CDR3 amino acids: CASSYPRGPQHF. The CDR3, as DNA: TGTGCCAGCAGTTACCCCAGGGGACCCCAGCATTTT.

The chain has TRBV29-1 and TRBJ1-6, with D uncertain. The CDR3 sequence is 14 residues long. CDR1 SQVTM and CDR2 ANQGSEA come from the germline V gene. V shed 2 bases and J shed 6 bases, with 11 bases lying between them. The CDR3 is CSVEPQRLNSPLHF. CDR3 DNA: TGCAGCGTTGAACCACAGAGACTTAATTCACCCCTCCACTTT. Using reference TRBV29-1 and TRBJ1-6 for the parts outside the CDR3, the full variable domain is SAVISQKPSRDICQRGTSLTIQCQVDSQVTMMFWYRQQPGQSLTLIATANQGSEATYESGFVIDKFPISRPNLTFSTLTVSNMSPEDSSIYLCSVEPQRLNSPLHFGNGTRLTVT.

The V call is TRBV7-2, the J call TRBJ1-6, with D possibly TRBD1 on 5 matching bases. V was shortened by 7 bases and J by 6 bases, with 16 bases between the two germline ends. Germline-derived CDR1 and CDR2 are SGHTA and FQGNSA. This CDR3 is 15 amino acids long. Here the CDR3 reads CASTPSWGVNSPLHF. CDR3 bases: TGTGCCAGCACCCCTTCCTGGGGCGTTAATTCACCCCTCCACTTT.

The chain carries TRBV21-1 and TRBJ1-1; TRBD1, the D gene given by the table, was not confirmed from the DNA. TRBV21-1 is described as a pseudogene. This CDR3 spans 15 amino acids. CDR3 sequence: CASSKVGNRDSEAFF. CDR3 in DNA: TGTGCCAGCAGCAAAGTCGGAAACCGGGACAGCGAAGCTTTCTTT.

The genes are TRBV5-1 and TRBJ2-7, with 7 bases aligning to TRBD1. The CDR3 extends over 15 amino acids. V shed 4 bases, J shed 3 bases, and the junction held 10 bases outside the gene matches. The germline gives CDR1 SGHRS, CDR2 YFSETQ. CDR3 nucleotides: TGCGCCAGCAGCGTGAATTCCCAGGGGGACTACGAGCAGTACGTC. Translated, it gives CASSVNSQGDYEQYV.

As DNA, the CDR3 is TGCGCCAGCAGCTTGGCCTCGAACACTGAAGCTTTCTTT. Its translation is CASSLASNTEAFF. This chain links TRBV5-1 with TRBJ1-1; D is uncertain. Germline V CDR1 and CDR2: SGHRS, YFSETQ. V was trimmed by 0 bases and J by 1 base, leaving 4 bases between them. This CDR3 comprises 13 residues.

The CDR3 coding sequence is TGTGCCAGCTCACCATTATTTGACGGGGAGCTGTTTTTT. This codes for CASSPLFDGELFF. This rearrangement joins TRBV18 to TRBJ2-2; D remains unclear. The germline V and J ends were trimmed by 2 bases and 7 bases, with 8 bases remaining between them. The length of the CDR3 is 13 residues. Per germline, CDR1 KGHSH and CDR2 LQKENI.

The genes are TRBV5-4 and TRBJ1-1; 11 nucleotides line up with TRBD1. V gave up 2 bases and J gave up 6 bases; unmatched junction bases: 6. The length of the CDR3 is 15 residues. Germline CDR1 reads SGHNT; CDR2 reads YYREEE (reference sequence). In nucleotides, the CDR3 is TGTGCCAGCAGCTTAGCCGGGACAGGGGGATCTGAAGCTTTCTTT. Its translation: CASSLAGTGGSEAFF.

The V and J genes are TRBV18 and TRBJ1-5; TRBD1 matches at 7 bases. The germline V gene encodes CDR1 KGHSH and CDR2 LQKENI. The trim removed 6 bases at V and 6 bases at J, leaving 5 bases unmatched. The length of the CDR3 is 13 residues. The CDR3 coding sequence is TGTGCCAGCTCGCCGACAGGGACTCAGCCCCAGCATTTT. Its protein is CASSPTGTQPQHF.

The chain uses TRBV29-1 and TRBJ1-2; TRBD1 aligns across 8 bases. The CDR3 has 12 amino acids. Germline V gives CDR1 SQVTM, CDR2 ANQGSEA. Trimming at V came to 2 bases and at J to 10 bases, leaving 6 bases not matched to a gene. The CDR3 spells CSVEQDRVHYTF. CDR3 bases: TGCAGCGTTGAACAGGACAGGGTTCACTACACCTTC.